The 18 T cell receptor beta chains given below trace back to one sample, sequenced in a study of spatial heterogeneity in lung cancer. The time point here: sample taken at primary tumor resection. TCRdb called the 5' RACE reads again in MiXCR, with one record for every CDR3 protein. The sample lists about 42,000 distinct CDR3 sequences; nearly 7% were seen once. The specimen was PBMCs, collected at surgery. The receptors were sampled from a female donor with early-stage non-small cell lung cancer.

This clonotype was picked up many times. This chain links TRBV29-1 with TRBJ1-1, with D possibly being TRBD1 (5 bases). The germline V and J ends were trimmed by 5 bases and 1 base, with 14 bases remaining between them. This CDR3 spans 14 amino acids. In germline, CDR1 is SQVTM, CDR2 ANQGSEA. The CDR3 DNA reads TGCAGCGTTCCCAGGGCCCCATCGAACACTGAAGCTTTCTTT. This gives the protein CSVPRAPSNTEAFF.

This clonotype was recorded at least ten times. The rearrangement joins TRBV5-1 to TRBJ2-7; possibly TRBD2 for D (7 bases). This CDR3 region has 14 residues. V was clipped by 4 bases and J by 6 bases, with 17 bases between them. Germline CDR1 and CDR2: SGHRS and YFSETQ. For the CDR3, the DNA is TGCGCCAGCAGCATCCCTAGCGGAGGGGGCGAGCAGTACTTC. It encodes CASSIPSGGGEQYF.

The V gene is TRBV28, the J gene TRBJ2-1; 7 bases align to TRBD1. Germline assignment: CDR1 MDHEN and CDR2 SYDVKM. Trimming cost V 5 bases and J 8 bases; bases outside gene matches: 12. The CDR3 is made up of 15 amino acids. The CDR3 DNA reads as TGTGCCAGCAGTCAACTATCTACAGGGGCTGATGAGCAGTTCTTC. Translation: CASSQLSTGADEQFF.

This clonotype was detected many times. The chain joins TRBV2 to TRBJ2-2; 7 positions match TRBD2. The CDR3 has 15 amino acids. Germline V gene sequence: CDR1 SNHLY, CDR2 FYNNEI. V lost 2 bases to trimming and J lost 3 bases; unmatched junction nucleotides: 3. DNA for the CDR3: TGTGCCAGCAGTGAACGCGGGGGAGACACCGGGGAGCTGTTTTTT. This gives the protein CASSERGGDTGELFF.

This clonotype appeared a few times. The CDR3 spells CASSFERGRGPASYGYTF. DNA of the CDR3: TGTGCCAGCAGTTTCGAGCGAGGCAGGGGCCCGGCAAGCTATGGCTACACCTTC. The V gene is TRBV28, the J gene TRBJ1-2; D is perhaps TRBD1 (6 bases). Per germline, CDR1 MDHEN and CDR2 SYDVKM. Trimming removed 3 bases from V and 4 bases from J, with 24 bases in between. The CDR3 totals 18 residues.

This clonotype was observed a few times. The genes are TRBV4-1 and TRBJ1-4; D is ambiguous. Germline CDR1 is MGHRA and CDR2 is YSYEKL. The length of the CDR3 is 18 residues. Trimming pared 4 bases from V and 0 bases from J, leaving 18 bases between. CDR3 bases: TGCGCCAGCAGCCTCAAGGTCCAGGCGGTGGCAACTAATGAAAAACTGTTTTTT. It yields the protein CASSLKVQAVATNEKLFF.

This clonotype was found a few times. The chain has TRBV9 and TRBJ2-2; a possible D gene is TRBD1 (5 bases). The CDR3 sequence is 13 residues long. The V end lost 6 bases, the J end lost 6 bases, and 12 bases lay between the germline ends. The germline gives CDR1 SGDLS, CDR2 YYNGEE. The CDR3 DNA reads as TGTGCCAGCACCGCAGGGTTTCCCGGGGAGCTGTTTTTT. It encodes CASTAGFPGELFF.

This clonotype was observed at least ten times. This rearrangement joins TRBV5-1 to TRBJ2-1, with a possible D match to TRBD2 (5 bases). V shed 0 bases and J shed 7 bases, with 11 bases lying between them. There are 14 residues in the CDR3. Per germline, CDR1 SGHRS and CDR2 YFSETQ. The CDR3 region has the DNA TGCGCCAGCAGCTTGGCCGGGGTACCTAATGAGCAGTTCTTC. Translation: CASSLAGVPNEQFF.

There are a few counts of this clonotype. J is TRBJ1-4 and V is TRBV7-8; D perhaps matches TRBD1 (5 bases). The CDR3 spans 18 residues. Germline lookup yields CDR1 SGHVS and CDR2 FQNEAQ. V gave up 4 bases and J gave up 0 bases, with 18 bases separating them. The CDR3 spells CASSWKRRQLATNEKLFF. CDR3 coding DNA: TGTGCCAGCAGCTGGAAAAGAAGACAGCTTGCAACTAATGAAAAACTGTTTTTT.

This clonotype was counted at least ten times. The chain combines TRBV2 with TRBJ1-1; 7 bases align to TRBD1. The germline gives CDR1 SNHLY, CDR2 FYNNEI. The CDR3 consists of 13 residues. V shed 6 bases, J shed 3 bases, and the junction held 4 bases outside the gene matches. The CDR3 nucleotides read TGTGCCAGCAGAGCCAGGGGGGACACTGAAGCTTTCTTT. This codes for CASRARGDTEAFF. The whole variable domain, filled in from reference TRBV2 and TRBJ1-1, reads EPEVTQTPSHQVTQMGQEVILRCVPISNHLYFYWYRQILGQKVEFLVSFYNNEISEKSEIFDDQFSVERPDGSNFTLKIRSTKLEDSAMYFCASRARGDTEAFFGQGTRLTVV.

This clonotype was seen ten or more times. The V gene is TRBV5-1, the J gene TRBJ2-3; 9 bases agree with TRBD1. V shed 4 bases, J shed 4 bases, and the junction held 7 bases outside the gene matches. Germline CDR1 is SGHRS and CDR2 is YFSETQ. The CDR3 is 15 residues long. In DNA form, the CDR3 reads TGCGCCAGCAGCAGCACAGGGGGCCGGGCAGATACGCAGTATTTT. Residues: CASSSTGGRADTQYF.

This clonotype was seen only a few times. Just one base apart from a much larger clone, this may be a read error. The V and J genes are TRBV6-2 or TRBV6-3 and TRBJ2-7, with 8 positions matching TRBD2. V shed 5 bases and J 4 bases; nucleotides not matched to a gene: 10. This CDR3 is 15 amino acids long. Germline V gene sequence: CDR1 MNHEY, CDR2 SVGEGT. DNA for the CDR3: TGTGCCAGCAGTCCCCCCCGGGGGGGCCATTACGAGCAGTACTTC. This translates into CASSPPRGGHYEQYF.

The chain joins TRBV5-1 to TRBJ2-5, with D uncertain. Trimming took 0 bases from V and 7 from J, leaving 7 bases between them. Germline V gives CDR1 SGHRS, CDR2 YFSETQ. The CDR3 spans 12 residues. The CDR3 DNA sequence: TGCGCCAGCAGCTTGGGTAGTATGACCCAGTACTTC. As protein: CASSLGSMTQYF.

The V and J genes are TRBV7-2 and TRBJ2-2; TRBD1 aligns across 7 bases. The CDR3 contains 14 residues. CDR1 and CDR2 (germline): SGHTA, FQGNSA. V was clipped by 4 bases and J by 5 bases; unmatched bases: 4. CDR3 nucleotide sequence: TGTGCCAGCAGCTATAAGGACAGGACCGGGGAGCTGTTTTTT. Protein product: CASSYKDRTGELFF.

This rearrangement joins TRBV18 to TRBJ2-1; D is undetermined. V was cut by 6 bases and J by 0 bases, with 6 bases left in between. Germline V gives CDR1 KGHSH, CDR2 LQKENI. The CDR3 extends over 13 amino acids. The CDR3 bases are TGTGCCAGCTCGCCCCCCTCCTACAATGAGCAGTTCTTC. It is translated as CASSPPSYNEQFF. Complete variable domain (other parts from reference TRBV18 and TRBJ2-1): NAGVMQNPRHLVRRRGQEARLRCSPMKGHSHVYWYRQLPEEGLKFMVYLQKENIIDESGMPKERFSAEFPKEGPSILRIQQVVRGDSAAYFCASSPPSYNEQFFGPGTRLTVL.

Ten or more counts support this clonotype. The chain links TRBV19 to TRBJ1-4; unclear D gene. V was trimmed by 11 bases and J by 8 bases, leaving 18 bases between them. CDR1 is LNHDA, CDR2 SQIVND, per germline (reference sequence). The CDR3 has 13 residues. In DNA form, the CDR3 reads TGTGCCTCCTCCGATGACTTCCAAGAAAAACTGTTTTTT. Translated: CASSDDFQEKLFF.

Comment on this clonotype: A much larger clone sits a single nucleotide away, making a read error possible. The V and J genes are TRBV7-9 and TRBJ2-3; 8 bases align to TRBD2. CDR3 length: 15 residues. Germline loops: CDR1 SEHNR, CDR2 FQNEAQ (reference sequence). CDR3 nucleotides: TGTGCCAGCAGCTTTACCGGGGGGGCCGCAGATATGCAGTATTTT. The encoded protein is CASSFTGGAADMQYF. The complete variable domain, with remaining parts taken from reference TRBV7-9 and TRBJ2-3, reads DTGVSQNPRHKITKRGQNVTFRCDPISEHNRLYWYRQTLGQGPEFLTYFQNEAQLEKSRLLSDRFSAERPKGSFSTLEIQRTEQGDSAMYLCASSFTGGAADMQYFGPGTRLTVL.

This clonotype was seen more than once but under ten times. The rearrangement links TRBV5-1 to TRBJ1-2; no definite D call. Germline V gene lookup returns CDR1 SGHRS and CDR2 YFSETQ. Between the trimmed V and J ends, which lost 0 bases and 7 bases, there was a span of 10 bases. The length of the CDR3 is 13 residues. CDR3 amino acids: CASSLGDRSGYTF. The DNA for the CDR3 is TGCGCCAGCAGCTTGGGGGATAGAAGTGGCTACACCTTC.